This is a list of T cell receptor beta chains from one sample in a study of PD-L1 blockade in urothelial cancer. Some clones are missing from TCRdb's copy, which holds only in-frame ones; the method was immunoSEQ multiplex PCR. Here the sample spans approximately 55,000 clones, just over 85% being singletons. The specimen comprised PBMCs, sampled around atezolizumab (anti-PD-L1) treatment. The receptors come from a man aged 55 to 70 with urothelial cancer. Each CDR3 is given without its conserved first and last residue. Each record gives: V gene, clone size, J gene, CDR3 protein. The size field is filled for only some rows; it gives once, few, many or a size class.

v_gene: TRBV10-1
abundance: NA
j_gene: TRBJ1-6
CDR3aa: ASIDSNNSPLH

v_gene: TRBV6-5
abundance: NA
j_gene: TRBJ2-1
CDR3aa: ASSYQGLAGHNEQF

v_gene: TRBV11-1
abundance: NA
j_gene: TRBJ2-7
CDR3aa: ASSVRGSSYEQY

v_gene: TRBV2
abundance: NA
j_gene: TRBJ2-5
CDR3aa: ASSKEVKETQY

v_gene: TRBV7-3
abundance: NA
j_gene: TRBJ1-2
CDR3aa: ASSPYGRNYGYT

v_gene: TRBV10-3
abundance: once
j_gene: TRBJ1-2
CDR3aa: AISESQGAGGYT

v_gene: TRBV5-4
abundance: NA
j_gene: TRBJ2-1
CDR3aa: ASSLEASGAYNEQF

v_gene: TRBV30
abundance: NA
j_gene: TRBJ1-6
CDR3aa: AWSTGGDNSPLH

v_gene: TRBV7-8
abundance: NA
j_gene: TRBJ1-3
CDR3aa: ASSLREGLSSGNTIY

v_gene: TRBV2
abundance: NA
j_gene: TRBJ1-1
CDR3aa: ASSEGQTRTEAF

v_gene: TRBV30
abundance: NA
j_gene: TRBJ2-1
CDR3aa: ASRRGLAPNNEQF

v_gene: TRBV5-4
abundance: NA
j_gene: TRBJ1-4
CDR3aa: ASSNRDLGSEKLF

v_gene: TRBV6-1
abundance: NA
j_gene: TRBJ2-1
CDR3aa: ASSRLATTYNEQF

v_gene: TRBV4-3
abundance: NA
j_gene: TRBJ1-2
CDR3aa: ASSQDDTTARDYGYT

v_gene: TRBV5-1
abundance: NA
j_gene: TRBJ2-3
CDR3aa: ASSLMATSTDTQY

v_gene: TRBV5-8
abundance: NA
j_gene: TRBJ1-5
CDR3aa: ASSLVSGAYQPQH

v_gene: TRBV13
abundance: NA
j_gene: TRBJ2-1
CDR3aa: ASRAPNNEQF

v_gene: TRBV29-1
abundance: NA
j_gene: TRBJ2-7
CDR3aa: SVESRDGLGGEQY

v_gene: TRBV18
abundance: once
j_gene: TRBJ2-6
CDR3aa: ASSPPPVTGANVLT

v_gene: TRBV29-1
abundance: NA
j_gene: TRBJ2-7
CDR3aa: SVGSNLYEQY

v_gene: TRBV5-1
abundance: NA
j_gene: TRBJ1-1
CDR3aa: ASSPGQGQRRTEAF

v_gene: TRBV6-5
abundance: NA
j_gene: TRBJ1-2
CDR3aa: ASSRTEYNYGYT

v_gene: TRBV7-2
abundance: NA
j_gene: TRBJ1-2
CDR3aa: ASSLNQGADGYT

v_gene: TRBV5-6
abundance: NA
j_gene: TRBJ1-1
CDR3aa: ASSPGMNTEAF

v_gene: TRBV6-5
abundance: NA
j_gene: TRBJ1-6
CDR3aa: ASSALGWNSPLH

v_gene: TRBV19
abundance: NA
j_gene: TRBJ2-3
CDR3aa: ASSSRGDTQY

v_gene: TRBV4-2
abundance: NA
j_gene: TRBJ1-4
CDR3aa: ASRSLATNEKLF

v_gene: TRBV7-9
abundance: NA
j_gene: TRBJ2-5
CDR3aa: ASSSEETQY

v_gene: TRBV5-1
abundance: once
j_gene: TRBJ1-2
CDR3aa: ASSLDVTETAPWAHGYT

v_gene: TRBV6-1
abundance: NA
j_gene: TRBJ2-1
CDR3aa: ASSEARGSGQF

v_gene: TRBV5-6
abundance: few
j_gene: TRBJ1-5
CDR3aa: ASSLARDYSNQPQH

v_gene: TRBV5-1
abundance: NA
j_gene: TRBJ2-4
CDR3aa: ASMRENIQY

v_gene: TRBV15
abundance: NA
j_gene: TRBJ1-4
CDR3aa: ATSSLGTENEKLF

v_gene: TRBV12-5
abundance: few
j_gene: TRBJ1-5
CDR3aa: ASGLVRDQPQH

v_gene: TRBV5-1
abundance: NA
j_gene: TRBJ2-5
CDR3aa: ASSSGGGAEETQY

v_gene: TRBV5-5
abundance: once
j_gene: TRBJ2-7
CDR3aa: ASSPRQGWVEQY

v_gene: TRBV6-5
abundance: NA
j_gene: TRBJ1-3
CDR3aa: ASSTRQRGGNTIY

v_gene: TRBV18
abundance: NA
j_gene: TRBJ2-6
CDR3aa: ASSPLVSPSSGANVLT

v_gene: TRBV25-1
abundance: NA
j_gene: TRBJ1-4
CDR3aa: ASSPFRDPEKLF

v_gene: TRBV4-3
abundance: NA
j_gene: TRBJ2-2
CDR3aa: ASSQAPGGGAPGELF

v_gene: TRBV30
abundance: NA
j_gene: TRBJ2-2
CDR3aa: AWSVASGANTGELF

v_gene: TRBV18
abundance: once
j_gene: TRBJ2-2
CDR3aa: ASSPGQGGTGELF

v_gene: TRBV14
abundance: NA
j_gene: TRBJ2-1
CDR3aa: ASSQWRDEQF

v_gene: TRBV14
abundance: NA
j_gene: TRBJ2-7
CDR3aa: ASSSLRYEQY

v_gene: TRBV7-6
abundance: NA
j_gene: TRBJ1-5
CDR3aa: ASSPLGSNQPQH

v_gene: TRBV18
abundance: NA
j_gene: TRBJ1-4
CDR3aa: ASSRNEIQGATNEKLF

v_gene: TRBV5-1
abundance: NA
j_gene: TRBJ1-3
CDR3aa: ASKPPQGNTIY

v_gene: TRBV6-1
abundance: NA
j_gene: TRBJ1-6
CDR3aa: ASSEGSYSPLH

v_gene: TRBV18
abundance: NA
j_gene: TRBJ1-4
CDR3aa: ASSLQGAANEKLF

v_gene: TRBV10-2
abundance: NA
j_gene: TRBJ2-3
CDR3aa: ATRQGNTDTQY

v_gene: TRBV6-6
abundance: NA
j_gene: TRBJ2-3
CDR3aa: ASTQAFSTDTQY

v_gene: TRBV7-9
abundance: once
j_gene: TRBJ1-4
CDR3aa: ASSLAGLAGGLF

v_gene: TRBV30
abundance: NA
j_gene: TRBJ1-3
CDR3aa: AWSVATFSGNTIY